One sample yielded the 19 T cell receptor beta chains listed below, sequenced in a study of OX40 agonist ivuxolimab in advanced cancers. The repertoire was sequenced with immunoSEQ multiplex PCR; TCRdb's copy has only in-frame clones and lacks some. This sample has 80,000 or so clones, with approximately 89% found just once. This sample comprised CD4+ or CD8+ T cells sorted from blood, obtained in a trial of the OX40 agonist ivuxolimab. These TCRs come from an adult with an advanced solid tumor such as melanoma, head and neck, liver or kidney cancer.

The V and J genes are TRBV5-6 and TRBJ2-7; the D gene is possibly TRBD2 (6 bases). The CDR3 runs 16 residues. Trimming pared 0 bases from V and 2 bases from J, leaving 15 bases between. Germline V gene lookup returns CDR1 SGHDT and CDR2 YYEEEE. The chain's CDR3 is CASSLVGGAVTYEQYF. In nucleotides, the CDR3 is TGTGCCAGCAGCTTGGTCGGCGGGGCGGTAACCTACGAGCAGTACTTC.

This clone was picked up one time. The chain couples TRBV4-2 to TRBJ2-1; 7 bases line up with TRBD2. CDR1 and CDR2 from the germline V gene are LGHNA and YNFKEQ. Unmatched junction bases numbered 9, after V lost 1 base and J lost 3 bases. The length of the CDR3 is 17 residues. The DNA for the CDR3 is TGTGCCAGCAGCCAAGTAATGGCTAGCGGCCTCTACAATGAGCAGTTCTTC. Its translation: CASSQVMASGLYNEQFF.

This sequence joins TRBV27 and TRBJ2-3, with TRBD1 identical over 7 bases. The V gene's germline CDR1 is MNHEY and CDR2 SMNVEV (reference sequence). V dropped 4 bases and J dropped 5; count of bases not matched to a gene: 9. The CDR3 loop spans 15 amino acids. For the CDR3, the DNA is TGTGCCAGCAGTTCCCCCCCACAGGGGCAAGATACGCAGTATTTT. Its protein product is CASSSPPQGQDTQYF.

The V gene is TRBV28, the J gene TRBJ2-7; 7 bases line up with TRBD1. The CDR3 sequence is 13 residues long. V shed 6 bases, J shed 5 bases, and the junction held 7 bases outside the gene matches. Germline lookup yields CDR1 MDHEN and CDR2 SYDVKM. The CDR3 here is CASRPTGPDEQYF. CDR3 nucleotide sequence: TGTGCCAGCAGACCGACAGGGCCGGACGAGCAGTACTTC.

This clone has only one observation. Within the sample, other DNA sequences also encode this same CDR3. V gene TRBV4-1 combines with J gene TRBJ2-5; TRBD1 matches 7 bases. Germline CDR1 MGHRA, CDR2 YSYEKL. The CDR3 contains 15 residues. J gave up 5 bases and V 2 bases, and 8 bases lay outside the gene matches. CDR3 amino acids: CASSQIQGITETQYF. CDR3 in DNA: TGCGCCAGCAGCCAAATACAGGGGATAACGGAGACCCAGTACTTC.

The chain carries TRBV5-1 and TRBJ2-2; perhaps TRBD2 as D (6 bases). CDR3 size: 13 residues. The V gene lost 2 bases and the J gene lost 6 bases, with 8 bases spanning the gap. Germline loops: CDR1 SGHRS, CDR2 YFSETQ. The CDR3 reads CASSFGGPGELFF. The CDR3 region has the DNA TGCGCCAGCAGCTTCGGGGGACCCGGGGAGCTGTTTTTT.

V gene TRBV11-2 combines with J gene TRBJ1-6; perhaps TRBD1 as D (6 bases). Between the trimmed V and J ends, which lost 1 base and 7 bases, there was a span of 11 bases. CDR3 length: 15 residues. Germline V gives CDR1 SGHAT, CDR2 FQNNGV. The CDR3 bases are TGTGCCAGCAGCTTAGGGGGGCCCGGCAATTCACCCCTCCACTTT. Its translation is CASSLGGPGNSPLHF.

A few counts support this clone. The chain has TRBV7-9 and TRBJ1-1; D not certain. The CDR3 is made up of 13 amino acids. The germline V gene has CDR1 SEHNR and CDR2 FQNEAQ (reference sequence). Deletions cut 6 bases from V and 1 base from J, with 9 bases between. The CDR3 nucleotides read TGTGCCAGCAGGGACCGGGGGAACACTGAAGCTTTCTTT. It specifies CASRDRGNTEAFF.

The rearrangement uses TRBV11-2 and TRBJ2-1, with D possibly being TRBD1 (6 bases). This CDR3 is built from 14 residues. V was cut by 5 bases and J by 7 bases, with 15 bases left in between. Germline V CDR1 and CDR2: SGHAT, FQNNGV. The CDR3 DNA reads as TGTGCCAGCAGCCCACGTCTACAGGGAAATGAGCAGTTCTTC. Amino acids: CASSPRLQGNEQFF.

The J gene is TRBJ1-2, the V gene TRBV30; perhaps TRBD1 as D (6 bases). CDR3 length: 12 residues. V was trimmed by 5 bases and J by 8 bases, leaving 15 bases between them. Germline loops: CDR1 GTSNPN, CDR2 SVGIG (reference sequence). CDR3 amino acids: CAWDNRVMGYTF. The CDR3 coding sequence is TGTGCCTGGGACAACAGGGTTATGGGCTACACCTTC.

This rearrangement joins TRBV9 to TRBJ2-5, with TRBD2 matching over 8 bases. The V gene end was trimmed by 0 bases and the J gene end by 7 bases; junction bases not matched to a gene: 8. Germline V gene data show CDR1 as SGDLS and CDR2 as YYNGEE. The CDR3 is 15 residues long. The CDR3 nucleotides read TGTGCCAGCAGCGTAGGAGTTAGCGGGATGGGGACCCAGTACTTC. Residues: CASSVGVSGMGTQYF.

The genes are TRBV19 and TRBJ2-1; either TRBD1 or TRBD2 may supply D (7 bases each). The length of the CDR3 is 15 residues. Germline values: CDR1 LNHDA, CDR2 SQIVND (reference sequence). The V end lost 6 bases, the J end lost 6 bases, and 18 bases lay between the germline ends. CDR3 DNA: TGTGCCAGTAGCCGGGGAGGGGACAGCATCAATGAGCAGTTCTTC. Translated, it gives CASSRGGDSINEQFF.

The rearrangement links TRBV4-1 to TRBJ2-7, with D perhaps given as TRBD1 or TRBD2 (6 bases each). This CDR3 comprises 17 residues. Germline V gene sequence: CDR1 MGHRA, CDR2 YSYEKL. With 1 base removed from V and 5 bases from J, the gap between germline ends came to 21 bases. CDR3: CASSQVGGGNSRNEQYF. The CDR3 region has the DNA TGCGCCAGCAGCCAAGTTGGGGGCGGGAACAGCCGCAACGAGCAGTACTTC.

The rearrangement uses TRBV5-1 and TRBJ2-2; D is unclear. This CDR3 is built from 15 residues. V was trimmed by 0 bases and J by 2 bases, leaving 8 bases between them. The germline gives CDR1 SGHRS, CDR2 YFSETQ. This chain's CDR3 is CASSLGRGNTGELFF. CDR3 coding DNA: TGCGCCAGCAGCTTGGGCCGAGGAAACACCGGGGAGCTGTTTTTT.

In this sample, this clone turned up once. This CDR3 reads CASSSTGVTEAFF. The DNA for the CDR3 is TGCGCCAGCAGCTCGACAGGGGTCACTGAAGCTTTCTTT. The V call is TRBV5-1, the J call TRBJ1-1; TRBD1 matches at 8 bases. V shed 3 bases and J 4 bases; nucleotides not matched to a gene: 2. This CDR3 spans 13 amino acids. Germline V lookup: CDR1 SGHRS, CDR2 YFSETQ.

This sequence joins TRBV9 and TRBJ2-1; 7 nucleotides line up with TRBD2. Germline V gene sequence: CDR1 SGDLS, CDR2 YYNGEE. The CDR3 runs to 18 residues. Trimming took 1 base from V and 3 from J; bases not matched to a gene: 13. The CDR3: CASSVLPTSALNYNEQFF. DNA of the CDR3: TGTGCCAGCAGCGTACTCCCTACTAGCGCTTTAAACTACAATGAGCAGTTCTTC.

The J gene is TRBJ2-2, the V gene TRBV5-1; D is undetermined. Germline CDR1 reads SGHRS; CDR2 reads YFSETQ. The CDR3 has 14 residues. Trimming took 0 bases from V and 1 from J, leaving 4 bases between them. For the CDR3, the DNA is TGCGCCAGCAGCTTGGGGCAGAACACCGGGGAGCTGTTTTTT. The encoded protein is CASSLGQNTGELFF.

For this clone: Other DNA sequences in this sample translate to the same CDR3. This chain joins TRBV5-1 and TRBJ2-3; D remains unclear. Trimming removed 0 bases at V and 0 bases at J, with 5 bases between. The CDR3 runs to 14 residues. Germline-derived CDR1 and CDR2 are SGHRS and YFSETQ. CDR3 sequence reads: CASSLGDSTDTQYF. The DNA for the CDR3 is TGCGCCAGCAGCTTGGGAGACAGCACAGATACGCAGTATTTT.

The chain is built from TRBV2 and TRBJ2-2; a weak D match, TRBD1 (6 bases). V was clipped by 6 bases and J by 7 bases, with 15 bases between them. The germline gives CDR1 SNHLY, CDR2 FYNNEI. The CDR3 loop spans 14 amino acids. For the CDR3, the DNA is TGTGCCAGCAGGAAACAGGGAATCAGCGGGGAGCTGTTTTTT. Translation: CASRKQGISGELFF.